Below are 26 T cell receptor beta chains sequenced from a single sample in a study of control samples from healthy donors and cancer patients. Method: immunoSEQ multiplex PCR; TCRdb's copy keeps in-frame clones and lacks some. The sample records about 110,000 clones, approximately 84% being singletons. Source material: blood. The receptors originated from a man aged 18 to 29 in good health.

This chain uses TRBV27 with TRBJ2-4, with D maybe TRBD2 (6 bases). Germline CDR1 MNHEY, CDR2 SMNVEV (reference sequence). The CDR3 spans 16 residues. V was pared by 6 bases and J by 0 bases, with 15 bases between. This CDR3 reads CASSPLWGLAKNIQYF. DNA of the CDR3: TGTGCCAGCAGCCCCTTGTGGGGACTAGCCAAAAACATTCAGTACTTC.

The rearrangement uses TRBV4-1 and TRBJ1-2; D is uncertain. Trimming removed 3 bases at V and 6 bases at J, with 20 bases between. This CDR3 has 16 residues. Germline assignment: CDR1 MGHRA and CDR2 YSYEKL. CDR3 residues: CASSHSPNADEDGYTF. The CDR3 bases are TGCGCCAGCAGCCACTCCCCTAATGCAGACGAAGATGGCTACACCTTC.

The rearrangement links TRBV7-9 to TRBJ2-1; unclear D gene. CDR1 is SEHNR, CDR2 FQNEAQ, per germline (reference sequence). The CDR3 covers 16 residues. Trimming took 5 bases from V and 6 from J, leaving 20 bases between them. Here the CDR3 DNA reads TGTGCCAGCAGCCCCTTGGGGATCCGGGTGGGCAATGAGCAGTTCTTC. Amino acids: CASSPLGIRVGNEQFF.

To note about this clone: The junction differs from germline at one of its ends, possibly a read error. CDR3 coding DNA: TGTTCCAGCAGTTTAATATCGCTACCCCATGAGCAGTTCTTC. Translated: CSSSLISLPHEQFF. The chain combines TRBV27 with TRBJ2-1; D unresolved. CDR1 is MNHEY and CDR2 is SMNVEV in the germline V gene (reference sequence). The CDR3 has 14 amino acids.

J is TRBJ2-5 and V is TRBV7-8; TRBD2 matches 12 bases. Unmatched junction bases numbered 6, after V lost 1 base and J lost 9 bases. Germline CDR1 SGHVS, CDR2 FQNEAQ. CDR3 size: 15 residues. The CDR3 is CASSLERPSGGAQYF. In DNA form, the CDR3 reads TGTGCCAGCAGCTTAGAACGGCCTAGCGGGGGGGCCCAGTACTTC.

This rearrangement joins TRBV7-9 to TRBJ2-2, with 9 bases aligning to TRBD1. V lost 6 bases, J lost 8 bases, and 19 bases stayed unmatched. This CDR3 is 18 amino acids long. CDR1 SEHNR and CDR2 FQNEAQ come from the germline V gene (reference sequence). CDR3 region: CASRNRPMGTGISGELFF. CDR3 DNA sequence: TGTGCCAGCAGGAACCGACCCATGGGGACAGGGATTAGTGGGGAGCTGTTTTTT.

This rearrangement joins TRBV4-3 to TRBJ1-1; D uncertain. CDR1 and CDR2 (germline): LGHNA, YSLEER. V shed 4 bases and J shed 1 base, with 13 bases lying between them. The CDR3 sequence is 15 residues long. CDR3 residues: CASSPLGRKNTEAFF. CDR3 bases: TGCGCCAGCAGCCCCTTAGGGAGGAAGAACACTGAAGCTTTCTTT.

Concerning this clone itself: Other DNA sequences from this sample encode an identical CDR3 as well. The DNA for the CDR3 is TGTGCCAGCAGCTCAGGACTAGCGGGGAACACCGGGGAGCTGTTTTTT. Translated, it gives CASSSGLAGNTGELFF. V and J are TRBV7-2 and TRBJ2-2; 11 nucleotides match TRBD2. CDR1 and CDR2 (germline): SGHTA, FQGNSA. V lost 4 bases to trimming and J lost 1 base; unmatched junction nucleotides: 2. The length of the CDR3 is 16 residues.

This chain links TRBV7-2 with TRBJ1-2; D is uncertain. The length of the CDR3 is 13 residues. Germline V gives CDR1 SGHTA, CDR2 FQGNSA. V dropped 4 bases and J dropped 2 bases, with 8 bases sitting between them. The CDR3 DNA sequence: TGTGCCAGCAGCTCGGGCAGCAACTATGGCTACACCTTC. This codes for CASSSGSNYGYTF.

CDR3 DNA: TGCGCCAGCAGCCAAGATTATGGGCAGGAAAAACTGTTTTTT. Amino acids: CASSQDYGQEKLFF. V and J are TRBV4-1 and TRBJ1-4, with D unclear. The CDR3 is 14 residues long. In germline, CDR1 is MGHRA, CDR2 YSYEKL. The V and J ends lost 0 bases and 8 bases respectively, with 10 bases between them.

This chain joins TRBV13 and TRBJ2-3, with D possibly matching TRBD1 (5 bases). The CDR3 extends over 15 amino acids. CDR1 is PRHDT, CDR2 FYEKMQ, per germline (reference sequence). V lost 0 bases, J lost 2 bases, and 9 bases lay in between. CDR3 DNA sequence: TGTGCCAGCAGCTTAGGGACAGCAGTCACAGATACGCAGTATTTT. The encoded protein is CASSLGTAVTDTQYF.

The V gene is TRBV5-6, the J gene TRBJ2-3; D unresolved. This CDR3 spans 15 amino acids. Germline V gene sequence: CDR1 SGHDT, CDR2 YYEEEE. V lost 1 base and J 2 bases, leaving 11 bases between the germline ends. The CDR3 DNA reads TGTGCCAGCAGCTTGCTCGTCAGATACACAGATACGCAGTATTTT. Its translation: CASSLLVRYTDTQYF. Filled out from reference TRBV5-6 and TRBJ2-3, the complete variable domain reads DAGVTQSPTHLIKTRGQQVTLRCSPKSGHDTVSWYQQALGQGPQFIFQYYEEEERQRGNFPDRFSGHQFPNYSSELNVNALLLGDSALYLCASSLLVRYTDTQYFGPGTRLTVL.

This sequence joins TRBV5-6 and TRBJ1-1, with TRBD1 as a possible D gene (5 bases). Germline V lookup: CDR1 SGHDT, CDR2 YYEEEE. The CDR3 sequence is 14 residues long. The germline V and J ends were trimmed by 7 bases and 1 base, with 14 bases remaining between them. The CDR3 DNA is TGTGCCAGCTGCCGTGGGACGTCGAACACTGAAGCTTTCTTT. It translates to CASCRGTSNTEAFF.

This sequence joins TRBV6-5 and TRBJ2-2; a weak D match, TRBD2 (5 bases). The V gene lost 0 bases and the J gene lost 4 bases, with 12 bases spanning the gap. In germline, CDR1 is MNHEY, CDR2 SVGAGI. The CDR3 is 16 amino acids. CDR3 amino acids: CASSYSLFTSTGELFF. The CDR3 DNA follows: TGTGCCAGCAGTTACTCTCTTTTTACTAGCACCGGGGAGCTGTTTTTT.

The gene calls are TRBV2 and TRBJ1-5; the D gene is possibly TRBD1 (5 bases). The V end was cut by 7 bases, the J end by 6 bases, with 13 bases between. Germline V gene sequence: CDR1 SNHLY, CDR2 FYNNEI. CDR3 length equals 13 residues. Here the CDR3 DNA reads TGTGCCAGCAAGGACACTGCGAGTCAGCCCCAGCATTTT. As protein: CASKDTASQPQHF.

This clone was seen more than once but under ten times. This sequence joins TRBV9 and TRBJ2-5; no clear D. The germline CDR1 and CDR2 sequences are SGDLS and YYNGEE. V shed 0 bases and J shed 5 bases, with 14 bases lying between them. The CDR3 runs to 15 residues. This CDR3 reads CASSVASGTGETQYF. As DNA, the CDR3 is TGTGCCAGCAGCGTAGCGTCCGGTACTGGGGAGACCCAGTACTTC. Full variable domain (outside the CDR3, taken from reference TRBV9 and TRBJ2-5): DSGVTQTPKHLITATGQRVTLRCSPRSGDLSVYWYQQSLDQGLQFLIQYYNGEERAKGNILERFSAQQFPDLHSELNLSSLELGDSALYFCASSVASGTGETQYFGPGTRLLVL.

V and J are TRBV6-6 and TRBJ1-3; D remains unclear. The CDR3 extends over 14 amino acids. The V end was cut by 5 bases, the J end by 1 base, with 9 bases between. Germline loops: CDR1 MNHNY, CDR2 SVGAGI (reference sequence). CDR3 bases: TGTGCCAGCAGTGTGCATCAATCTGGAAACACCATATATTTT. This codes for CASSVHQSGNTIYF.

The rearrangement links TRBV6-1 to TRBJ1-5; D remains unclear. This CDR3 is 15 amino acids long. V was clipped by 2 bases and J by 11 bases, with 19 bases between them. The germline gives CDR1 MNHNS, CDR2 SASEGT. CDR3 DNA sequence: TGTGCCAGCAGTGAACTTCTAGGGATCCAATCAGCCCAGCATTTT. It encodes CASSELLGIQSAQHF.

This clone was seen only once. V and J are TRBV24-1 and TRBJ1-2, with 9 bases matching TRBD1. Germline V gene lookup returns CDR1 KGHDR and CDR2 SFDVKD. The CDR3 extends over 15 amino acids. V lost 0 bases, J lost 2 bases, and 0 bases stayed unmatched. The CDR3 reads CATSDLTGGNYGYTF. CDR3 nucleotides: TGTGCCACCAGTGATTTGACAGGGGGCAACTATGGCTACACCTTC.

The chain is built from TRBV29-1 and TRBJ1-1, with unresolved D. Trimming shortened V by 4 bases and J by 0 bases, and 12 bases separated the two germline ends. The germline gives CDR1 SQVTM, CDR2 ANQGSEA. This CDR3 has 14 amino acids. CDR3 DNA sequence: TGCAGCGTTGCTAAGGGTGGGATGAACACTGAAGCTTTCTTT. Translation: CSVAKGGMNTEAFF.

The genes are TRBV7-2 and TRBJ2-3; the D is unclear. With 1 base removed from V and 7 bases from J, the gap between germline ends came to 6 bases. CDR1 is SGHTA, CDR2 FQGNSA, per germline. CDR3 length equals 12 residues. The DNA for the CDR3 is TGTGCCAGCAGCTTAGAGAGAAATACGCAGTATTTT. It is translated as CASSLERNTQYF.

J is TRBJ2-5 and V is TRBV12-5; D gene ambiguous. Trimming left V 0 bases short and J 2 bases short, with 10 bases between. Germline V gene sequence: CDR1 LGHNT, CDR2 FRNRAP. The CDR3 is 15 residues long. CDR3 in DNA: TGTGCTAGTGGTTTGGTACTTACGTGGCAAGAGACCCAGTACTTC. Its translation: CASGLVLTWQETQYF.

The chain is built from TRBV4-3 and TRBJ1-2; D gene ambiguous. Germline V gene data show CDR1 as LGHNA and CDR2 as YSLEER. The CDR3 contains 16 residues. Trimming stripped 1 base from V and 0 bases from J, with 12 bases between. The CDR3, as DNA: TGCGCCAGCAGCCAAGTTTTGGCAGAAGCTAACTATGGCTACACCTTC. This encodes CASSQVLAEANYGYTF.

This chain uses TRBV21-1 with TRBJ2-7; the table calls TRBD2, which could not be checked here. TRBV21-1 is annotated as a pseudogene. The CDR3 has 14 residues. The CDR3 loop is CASSKDRGNYEQYV. The DNA for the CDR3 is TGTGCCAGCAGCAAAGACCGAGGGAACTACGAGCAGTACGTC.

The rearrangement links TRBV4-1 to TRBJ1-3, with D maybe TRBD1 (5 bases). The CDR3 extends over 16 amino acids. Trimming removed 1 base from V and 0 bases from J, with 10 bases in between. Germline V gene lookup returns CDR1 MGHRA and CDR2 YSYEKL. The DNA for the CDR3 is TGCGCCAGCAGCCAAGTGGCCGGGACCTCTGGAAACACCATATATTTT. Translated: CASSQVAGTSGNTIYF.

In this sample, this clone turned up once. V and J are TRBV30 and TRBJ2-5; 10 bases agree with TRBD2. The CDR3 loop spans 16 amino acids. The V and J ends lost 7 bases and 1 base, in that order; junction bases with no gene match: 12. Germline values: CDR1 GTSNPN, CDR2 SVGIG (reference sequence). As DNA, the CDR3 is TGTGCCTTCCGTACGGGTAGCGGGGGGATCCAAGAGACCCAGTACTTC. It translates to CAFRTGSGGIQETQYF.